The rows below give T cell receptor beta chains drawn from one sample of a study of early T cells in non-severe SARS-CoV-2 infection. TCRdb processed the 5' RACE reads anew with MiXCR; each CDR3 protein has one entry. The top ten hold over 5% of the sample, which has 55,000 to 65,000 distinct CDR3 sequences, over 9.5% seen once. Sequencing used whole blood. These receptors were obtained from an adult who was a healthcare worker with PCR-confirmed SARS-CoV-2 infection or an uninfected control (not recorded which). The conserved cysteine and the conserved F or W are not part of the CDR3 here. D genes are given only for firm matches.

J,D,V,CDR3
TRBJ2-7,NA,TRBV9,ASSSSSGSGNEQY
TRBJ2-7,TRBD2,TRBV20-1,SARGLAASSYEQY
TRBJ2-5,NA,TRBV2,ASSSNSQETQY
TRBJ2-3,TRBD2,TRBV6-4,ASSGTSGRGDTQY
TRBJ2-1,NA,TRBV4-1,ASSLPNLEQF
TRBJ2-1,TRBD2,TRBV3-1,ASSQFIAGGGEQF
TRBJ1-5,NA,TRBV19,ASSMGDTGGQPQH
TRBJ1-5,NA,TRBV27,ASSSLERGRNQPQH
TRBJ2-3,TRBD1,TRBV12-5,ASGPDRLSTDTQY
TRBJ2-1,TRBD2,TRBV5-1,ASSLDPSGTSYNEQF
TRBJ2-1,TRBD2,TRBV12-3/TRBV12-4,ASSLGAGVGYNEQF
TRBJ2-1,TRBD2,TRBV11-3,ASSLDGGGLAGYNEQF
TRBJ2-4,TRBD2,TRBV12-3/TRBV12-4,ASSLIEGLKNIQY
TRBJ2-1,TRBD2,TRBV7-9,ASSSWDYNNRNEQF
TRBJ1-1,NA,TRBV5-1,ASSFSDTGSEAF
TRBJ1-1,TRBD1,TRBV7-9,ASSPGTGNEFEAEAF
TRBJ2-1,TRBD2,TRBV12-5,ASVLVIGGNLAGGRAYNEQF
TRBJ2-5,TRBD1,TRBV2,ASESRDRGWETQY
TRBJ2-3,TRBD1,TRBV12-3/TRBV12-4,ASSTTGGPDTQY
TRBJ2-5,TRBD2,TRBV29-1,SVAGLAGQETQY
TRBJ1-2,NA,TRBV18,ASSPLRELGGYT
TRBJ1-6,NA,TRBV9,ASSVEGGPRSPLH
TRBJ2-2,TRBD1,TRBV28,AINRDSYTGELF
TRBJ2-7,TRBD2,TRBV6-1,ASSESSGREYEQY
TRBJ1-2,NA,TRBV7-3,ASSLNTGQGYT
TRBJ2-7,NA,TRBV6-1,ASSEWGEQY
TRBJ2-1,TRBD2,TRBV29-1,SVFFPGLGYNEQF
TRBJ2-1,TRBD2,TRBV6-5,ASSYSRTSGTNEQF
TRBJ1-5,TRBD1,TRBV12-3/TRBV12-4,ASSAGQDYSNQPQH
TRBJ2-2,TRBD1,TRBV20-1,SARPGQFGGELF
TRBJ2-7,TRBD2,TRBV20-1,SAPATSGLEY